This TCR beta chain originates from a study of post-analysis software for immune sequencing data. Study findings and constraints: Several TRBV segments, TRBV5-6, TRBV5-1 and TRBV20-1 among them, were found more frequent in patients than controls.

Note on this clonotype: Its antigen is not known.

Germline values: CDR1 MNHEY, CDR2 SVGEGT. CDR3 length equals 14 residues. Trimming left V 6 bases short and J 0 bases short, with 11 bases between. Unique-molecular-identifier-tagged TCR beta cDNA libraries were used. TCRdb analysed the PCR reads with MiXCR anew, one entry per CDR3 protein. The sample shows under 650,000 distinct CDR3 sequences, about 40% of them seen only once. The clonotype was recovered from a girl aged 5 to 17 with multiple sclerosis. The sequenced material came from blood. The V gene is TRBV6-2 or TRBV6-3, the J gene TRBJ1-1; D is unclear. The CDR3 here is CASRPHALNTEAFF. CDR3 in DNA: TGTGCCAGCAGGCCCCACGCTTTGAACACTGAAGCTTTCTTT.